This entry is about one TCR beta chain. These data belong to a study of blood T cell repertoires in COVID-19. Assay: immunoSEQ multiplex PCR; the TCRdb copy retains only in-frame clones and omits some. The table records about 140,000 clones, around 80% of them present only once. Germline V lookup: CDR1 LNHDA, CDR2 SQIVND (reference sequence). V lost 7 bases, J lost 2 bases, and 17 bases lay in between. The CDR3 covers 15 residues. The gene calls are TRBV19 and TRBJ1-1, with D unclear. Sequencing was performed on peripheral blood. This TCR came from a woman older than 75 in a cohort sampled during active or convalescent COVID-19. The CDR3 nucleotides read TGTGCCAGTACTAAGAGGGTCGGAACAAACACTGAAGCTTTCTTT. Translation gives CASTKRVGTNTEAFF.